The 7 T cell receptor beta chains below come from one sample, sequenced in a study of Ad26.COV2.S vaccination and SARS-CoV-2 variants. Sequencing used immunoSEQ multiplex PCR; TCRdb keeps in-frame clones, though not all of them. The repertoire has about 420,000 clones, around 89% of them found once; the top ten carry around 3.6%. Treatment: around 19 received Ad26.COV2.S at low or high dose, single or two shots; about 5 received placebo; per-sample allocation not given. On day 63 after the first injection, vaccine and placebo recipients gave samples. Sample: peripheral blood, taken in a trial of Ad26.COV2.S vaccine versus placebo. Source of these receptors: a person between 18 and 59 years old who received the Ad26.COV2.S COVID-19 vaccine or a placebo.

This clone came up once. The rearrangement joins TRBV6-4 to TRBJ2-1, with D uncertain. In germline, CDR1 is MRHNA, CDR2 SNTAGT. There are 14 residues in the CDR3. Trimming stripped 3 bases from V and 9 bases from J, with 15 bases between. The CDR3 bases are TGTGCCAGCAGTGAAGCCAGGCTGGATGGTGAGCAGTTCTTC. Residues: CASSEARLDGEQFF.

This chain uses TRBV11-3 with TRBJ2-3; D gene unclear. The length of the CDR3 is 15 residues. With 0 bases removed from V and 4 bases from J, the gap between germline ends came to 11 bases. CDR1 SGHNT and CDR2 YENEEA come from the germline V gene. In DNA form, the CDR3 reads TGTGCCAGCAGCTTAGATCCGGCCACCTCAGATACGCAGTATTTT. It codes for CASSLDPATSDTQYF.

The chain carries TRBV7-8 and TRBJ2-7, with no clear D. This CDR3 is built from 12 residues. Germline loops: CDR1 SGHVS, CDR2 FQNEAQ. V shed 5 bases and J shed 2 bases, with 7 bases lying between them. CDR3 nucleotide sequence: TGTGCCAGCAGCCTACTCCCCTACGAGCAGTACTTC. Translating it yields CASSLLPYEQYF.

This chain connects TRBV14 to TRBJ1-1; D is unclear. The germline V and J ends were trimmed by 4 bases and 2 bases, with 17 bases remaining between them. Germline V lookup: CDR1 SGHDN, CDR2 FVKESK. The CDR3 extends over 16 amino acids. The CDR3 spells CASSPGDGGINTEAFF. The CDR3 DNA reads TGTGCCAGCAGCCCAGGCGATGGAGGAATCAACACTGAAGCTTTCTTT.

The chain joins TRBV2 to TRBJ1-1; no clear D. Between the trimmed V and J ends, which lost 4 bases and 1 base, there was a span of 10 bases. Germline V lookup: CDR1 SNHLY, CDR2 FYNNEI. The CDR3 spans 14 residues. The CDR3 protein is CASSGDAGNTEAFF. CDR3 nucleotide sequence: TGTGCCAGCAGTGGCGACGCAGGGAACACTGAAGCTTTCTTT.

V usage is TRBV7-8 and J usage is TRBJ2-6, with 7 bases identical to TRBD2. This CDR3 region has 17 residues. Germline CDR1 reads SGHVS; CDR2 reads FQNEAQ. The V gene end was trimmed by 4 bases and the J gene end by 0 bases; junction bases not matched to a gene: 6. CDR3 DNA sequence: TGTGCCAGCAGCTGGGGGGGTGGCGGCTCTGGGGCCAACGTCCTGACTTTC. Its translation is CASSWGGGGSGANVLTF.

DNA for the CDR3: TGTGCCAGCAGTGGATGGACTAGCGGGTCCCCAGATACGCAGTATTTT. Amino acids: CASSGWTSGSPDTQYF. The rearrangement joins TRBV28 to TRBJ2-3, with 11 bases fitting TRBD2. V lost 5 bases to trimming and J lost 4 bases; unmatched junction nucleotides: 8. The CDR3 is 16 amino acids. Per germline, CDR1 MDHEN and CDR2 SYDVKM.